What follows are 19 T cell receptor beta chains derived from one specimen sequenced in a study of human T cells and chemical hapten exposure. Unfractionated whole blood yielded the extracted total RNA. The library tagged individual cDNA molecules with unique molecular identifiers. TCRdb ran MiXCR on the reads and lists one entry per CDR3 protein. This table has about 120,000 distinct CDR3 sequences, 8% to 9.5% appearing once. Sequencing used whole blood. All receptors derive from a human donor in good health. Some clones in this sample may be carry-over from other donors' samples.

This chain connects TRBV20-1 to TRBJ2-6, with no clear D. V dropped 4 bases and J dropped 1 base, with 5 bases sitting between them. The CDR3 runs 13 residues. The germline V gene encodes CDR1 DFQATT and CDR2 SNEGSKA (reference sequence). The CDR3: CSATQSGANVLTF. CDR3 DNA: TGCAGTGCTACCCAATCTGGGGCCAACGTCCTGACTTTC.

This clonotype was detected a few times. V gene TRBV25-1 combines with J gene TRBJ1-5; no clear D gene. Germline V lookup: CDR1 MGHDK, CDR2 SYGVNS. The CDR3 has 14 amino acids. V was shortened by 1 base and J by 7 bases, with 11 bases between the two germline ends. CDR3 bases: TGTGCCAGCAGTGAATTGGAGGGTTTCCAGCCCCAGCATTTT. It encodes CASSELEGFQPQHF. Together with reference TRBV25-1 and TRBJ1-5, the CDR3 gives the full variable domain: EADIYQTPRYLVIGTGKKITLECSQTMGHDKMYWYQQDPGMELHLIHYSYGVNSTEKGDLSSESTVSRIRTEHFPLTLESARPSHTSQYLCASSELEGFQPQHFGDGTRLSIL.

This clonotype was counted between two and nine times. This chain joins TRBV6-8 and TRBJ2-7, with D unresolved. This CDR3 is built from 11 residues. Trimming shortened V by 4 bases and J by 7 bases, and 8 bases separated the two germline ends. Germline values: CDR1 MNHGY, CDR2 SAAAGT. The chain's CDR3 is CASSFLREQYF. CDR3 bases: TGTGCCAGCAGTTTCCTGAGGGAGCAGTACTTC.

In its sample, this clonotype was seen many times. This chain uses TRBV5-1 with TRBJ1-1, with 7 bases matching TRBD1. The CDR3 runs 16 residues. Germline CDR1 SGHRS, CDR2 YFSETQ. V trimming: 2 bases; J trimming: 0 bases; junction bases outside the gene matches: 7. The CDR3 region is CASSFFGTVMNTEAFF. The CDR3 DNA reads TGCGCCAGCAGCTTCTTTGGGACAGTCATGAACACTGAAGCTTTCTTT.

This clonotype was found a few times. The gene calls are TRBV2 and TRBJ2-1; tentatively, D is TRBD1 (5 bases). Trimming took off 6 bases at V and 1 base at J, with 7 bases between the two ends. Germline-derived CDR1 and CDR2 are SNHLY and FYNNEI. The CDR3 has 13 amino acids. DNA of the CDR3: TGTGCCAGCAGGACAGTTTCCTACAATGAGCAGTTCTTC. This codes for CASRTVSYNEQFF.

The chain combines TRBV19 with TRBJ2-7; 10 positions agree with TRBD2. Unmatched junction bases numbered 10, after V lost 6 bases and J lost 2 bases. The germline CDR1 and CDR2 sequences are LNHDA and SQIVND (reference sequence). The CDR3 contains 16 residues. CDR3 DNA sequence: TGTGCCAGTAGGATATCTAGCGGGAGTTCTCCCTACGAGCAGTACTTC. Its protein product is CASRISSGSSPYEQYF.

The chain is built from TRBV5-7 and TRBJ1-5; D may be TRBD1 (5 bases). TRBV5-7 is flagged as an ORF with uncertain function. Trimming shortened V by 0 bases and J by 5 bases, and 15 bases separated the two germline ends. CDR3 length: 16 amino acids. CDR3 loop: CASSLGGTDHYQPQHF. DNA of the CDR3: TGTGCCAGCAGCTTGGGAGGGACGGACCACTATCAGCCCCAGCATTTT.

The chain joins TRBV9 to TRBJ2-1; D is perhaps TRBD2 (6 bases). This CDR3 has 16 amino acids. V was pared by 3 bases and J by 2 bases, with 15 bases between. The germline V gene has CDR1 SGDLS and CDR2 YYNGEE. In nucleotides, the CDR3 is TGTGCCAGCAGCGCGGGGTGGGACTTAACCTACAATGAGCAGTTCTTC. Its protein is CASSAGWDLTYNEQFF.

Many counts were recorded for this clonotype. This chain joins TRBV20-1 and TRBJ1-4; 7 bases match TRBD1. V lost 6 bases to trimming and J lost 7 bases; unmatched junction nucleotides: 11. The CDR3 covers 14 residues. Germline V gene sequence: CDR1 DFQATT, CDR2 SNEGSKA (reference sequence). CDR3 sequence: CSAPPAGGGEKLFF. The CDR3 coding sequence is TGCAGTGCCCCCCCTGCAGGGGGAGGTGAAAAACTGTTTTTT.

The rearrangement links TRBV10-3 to TRBJ2-3, with TRBD2 as a possible D gene (6 bases). From germline, CDR1 is ENHRY and CDR2 SYGVKD. V lost 10 bases and J 6 bases, leaving 11 bases between the germline ends. This CDR3 is built from 11 residues. The CDR3 spells CATGGVDTQYF. The CDR3 coding sequence is TGTGCCACCGGGGGAGTTGATACGCAGTATTTT.

The gene calls are TRBV18 and TRBJ2-7, with D tentatively TRBD1 (6 bases). The CDR3 runs to 13 residues. In germline, CDR1 is KGHSH, CDR2 LQKENI. Trimming left V 1 base short and J 3 bases short, with 7 bases between. The CDR3 DNA follows: TGTGCCAGCTCACCACAGGGGGACTACGAGCAGTACTTC. As protein: CASSPQGDYEQYF.

This clonotype was found many times. The CDR3 loop reads CASKSWEGPGTGELFF. The CDR3 DNA sequence: TGTGCCAGTAAAAGTTGGGAGGGGCCCGGCACCGGGGAGCTGTTTTTT. The rearrangement joins TRBV19 to TRBJ2-2, with TRBD2 identical over 7 bases. Germline V gene lookup returns CDR1 LNHDA and CDR2 SQIVND (reference sequence). This CDR3 region has 16 residues. The V segment lost 7 bases and the J segment 4 bases; nucleotides outside the gene matches: 12.

This chain uses TRBV29-1 with TRBJ2-7; D is perhaps TRBD2 (7 bases). The ends were cut back, 4 bases at V and 5 bases at J, with 9 bases in the middle. Germline V gene lookup returns CDR1 SQVTM and CDR2 ANQGSEA. The CDR3 spans 11 residues. CDR3 DNA: TGCAGCGTTGCGGGGGGCAACGAGCAGTACTTC. Amino acid sequence: CSVAGGNEQYF.

On this clonotype: The junction departs from the called germline gene at one end, perhaps through a read error. CDR3 sequence reads: CSARGSGSIDTQYF. The CDR3 coding sequence is TGCAGTGCCCGTGGGAGCGGGAGCATAGATACGCAGTATTTT. The chain couples TRBV20-1 to TRBJ2-3; 8 nucleotides agree with TRBD2. Germline CDR1 and CDR2: DFQATT and SNEGSKA (reference sequence). CDR3 length equals 14 residues.

This clonotype was observed a few times. This CDR3 is CSPNRDPEETQYF. The CDR3 DNA reads TGCAGTCCAAACCGGGACCCCGAAGAGACCCAGTACTTC. This chain connects TRBV20-1 to TRBJ2-5, with D perhaps TRBD1 or TRBD2 (5 bases each). This CDR3 region has 13 residues. Trimming removed 8 bases from V and 3 bases from J, with 16 bases in between. CDR1 and CDR2 from the germline V gene are DFQATT and SNEGSKA (reference sequence).

This clonotype was counted only a few times. The chain combines TRBV6-1 with TRBJ2-3, with 7 nucleotides matching TRBD2. Germline V CDR1 and CDR2: MNHNS, SASEGT. This CDR3 is 15 amino acids long. V shed 1 base and J 1 base; nucleotides not matched to a gene: 2. As DNA, the CDR3 is TGTGCCAGCAGTGAAGAGGCGGGGGGCACAGATACGCAGTATTTT. It codes for CASSEEAGGTDTQYF.

This chain uses TRBV24-1 with TRBJ1-2; 7 positions match TRBD1. There are 13 residues in the CDR3. After removal of 4 bases from V and 11 bases from J, the junction contained 9 bases not matched to a gene. Germline V gene sequence: CDR1 KGHDR, CDR2 SFDVKD. CDR3 DNA: TGTGCCACCAGTGAGGCCGGGACAGAGTTATACACCTTC. It is translated as CATSEAGTELYTF.

In its sample, this clonotype was seen a few times. V gene TRBV7-9 combines with J gene TRBJ1-6; 8 positions match TRBD1. The germline CDR1 and CDR2 sequences are SEHNR and FQNEAQ (reference sequence). V gave up 4 bases and J gave up 9 bases; unmatched junction bases: 5. The CDR3 is made up of 14 amino acids. The CDR3 loop is CASSYPRGRSPLHF. The CDR3, as DNA: TGTGCCAGCAGCTACCCCAGGGGGCGTTCACCCCTCCACTTT.

This clonotype has just a few counts. This chain uses TRBV5-1 with TRBJ1-1; possible D gene TRBD1, 6 bases. The CDR3 runs 13 residues. The germline V and J ends were trimmed by 5 bases and 4 bases, with 12 bases remaining between them. Per the germline V gene, CDR1 is SGHRS and CDR2 is YFSETQ. Here the CDR3 reads CASRRGGITEAFF. The CDR3 DNA reads TGCGCCAGCAGGAGGGGGGGGATCACTGAAGCTTTCTTT.